This entry describes one T cell receptor beta chain. This receptor's antigen is unknown. No base qualities exist here, and no much larger clone lies one base off it. This entry belongs to a study of CD39 and CD103 CD8 tumor-infiltrating T cells (dated by TCRdb to 2017 to 2018). Some background on the complete study: The repertoire comparisons shown came from four patients: one with an HPV-positive HNSCC, one with an HPV-negative HNSCC, one with ovarian cancer and one with melanoma. Deep sequencing of TCRbeta CDR3 was used to compare the repertoires of CD8 TIL subsets, defined by CD103 and CD39, against those of peripheral memory CD8 T cells.

Between the V and J ends, shortened by 1 base and 5 bases respectively, the junction contains 20 bases. CDR1 and CDR2 are drawn from the germline V gene: LGHNA, YSLEER. The CDR3 has 17 amino acids, counting the end cysteine and phenylalanine. The only DNA kept is the CDR3, 51 bases in frame from the first base. Genomic DNA was extracted with the DNeasy Blood and Tissue Kit from around 10,000 to 100,000 sorted cells per subset. The TCRbeta V-J or V-D-J regions were sequenced and mapped through the immunoSEQ service, and coverage above 10x per sample was achieved. Per the original workflow: The analysis included only productive rearrangements exported from the immunoSEQ Analyzer platform, and clonality was assessed using the 500 most abundant clones. The Morisita-Horn similarity index and the Jaccard index were used to quantify repertoire overlap between populations. In roughly 6 cancer patients, Morisita-Horn similarity was measured between the TCR repertoires of CD8 T-cell subsets. In its TCRdb copy, this immuneACCESS table keeps in-frame sequences only and misses some clones. Where compared with another copy, unresolved V genes explain less than half of these, and the others have no known cause. V and J calls plus clone size are reproduced from that table; the DNA served to infer D and trimming. Within this sample are approximately 5,000 clones, with roughly 70% of them counted one time only. Together, the top ten hold over 9% of the sample.

Overall results and qualifications from the work: DP CD8 TILs appeared to be more oligoclonal than DN and SP CD8 TILs and blood memory CD8 T cells, with about 56-90% covered by the top 30 clonotypes. DP TIL clonotypes were rarely detected in blood or uninvolved lymph node, whereas DN TIL clonotypes were found to largely overlap with peripheral memory CD8 repertoires.

At the time samples were collected, the patients were not on therapy, although their prior treatments varied from chemotherapy, radiotherapy, surgery and immunotherapy to none at all. Thawed cells were enriched for T lymphocytes with a negative-selection kit, adding EpCAM beads for tumor-infiltrating lymphocytes. Memory CD8 T cells were sorted as CD8+CD4-CD45RA- cells irrespective of CCR7 expression. Before analysis, peripheral blood mononuclear cells were isolated on a Ficoll-Paque PLUS gradient and cryopreserved. Populations were sorted to roughly 99% purity on a FACSAria II, and cell pellets were frozen for TCR sequencing without culture.

Material for sequencing was CD8+ T cells sorted from blood. What this sample's cell subset or site label stands for: total memory CD8 T cells (CD45RA-CCR7+/-) from blood or uninvolved lymph node. This chain is built from TRBV4-3 and TRBJ2-5; the D gene is perhaps TRBD2, from 5 matching bases. The sequence was collected from a human donor with head and neck squamous cell carcinoma. Here the CDR3 is given as CASSQGVLDLARETQYF. The DNA is as follows: TGCGCCAGCAGCCAAGGAGTGTTGGACCTAGCCCGGGAGACCCAGTACTTC.